These T cell receptor beta chains were read from a single sample in a study of CD8+CD57+ T cells in acquired aplastic anemia. MiXCR, run by TCRdb on the reads, gives a single entry per CDR3 protein. The table includes 150,000 to 200,000 distinct CDR3 sequences, 50% to 75% detected once. Sequenced input: sorted CD4+, CD8+, or CD8+CD57+ T cells (not recorded which) from PBMCs. These receptor sequences come from a human donor with severe aplastic anemia or a healthy control (not recorded which). CDR3s include the opening cysteine and the closing phenylalanine or tryptophan. Each record gives: clone size, J gene, CDR3 length, D gene, V gene, CDR3 DNA, CDR3 protein. D genes are given only for firm matches. Clone size appears in some rows only: once, few, many, or a class for an expanded clone.

>-|TRBJ2-7|15|-|TRBV5-1
TGCGCCAGCAGCTTGGGGGGCAGGATGTCCTACGAGCAGTACTTC
CASSLGGRMSYEQYF
>-|TRBJ2-7|17|TRBD1|TRBV10-3
TGTGCCATCAGCGACAGGGGGCGCGTTGAGAGGACCCACGAGCAGTACTTC
CAISDRGRVERTHEQYF
>-|TRBJ2-2|14|-|TRBV24-1
TGTGCCACCGCCGGACACCAGAACACCGGGGAGCTGTTTTTT
CATAGHQNTGELFF
>few|TRBJ2-7|15|TRBD1|TRBV15
TGTGCCACCAGTTCGAACAGGGGGACCCGCTACGAGCAGTACTTC
CATSSNRGTRYEQYF
>-|TRBJ1-5|16|-|TRBV25-1
TGTGCCAGCAGTCCCACAGGGTATTATAGCAATCAGCCCCAGCATTTT
CASSPTGYYSNQPQHF
>many|TRBJ1-5|13|-|TRBV7-9
TGTGCCAGCAGCTTAAATAGCAATCAGCCCCAGCATTTT
CASSLNSNQPQHF
>few|TRBJ2-3|14|-|TRBV24-1
TGTGCCACCAGTAGTCCTAGCGCGGCAGATACGCAGTATTTT
CATSSPSAADTQYF
>-|TRBJ1-3|12|-|TRBV2
TGTGCCAGCAGTGTTAAAGGAAACACCATATATTTT
CASSVKGNTIYF
>few|TRBJ1-2|17|-|TRBV13
TGTGCCAGCAGCTTAGGAATGGCCCGGGTGGGGAACGAGGGCTACACCTTC
CASSLGMARVGNEGYTF
>-|TRBJ1-5|13|-|TRBV7-3
TGTGCCAGCGGGCAGGGTAGCAATCAGCCCCAGCATTTT
CASGQGSNQPQHF
>-|TRBJ2-3|16|TRBD2|TRBV7-9
TGTGCCAGCAGCTTTGGAGCGGGGGGGCCGACAGATACGCAGTATTTT
CASSFGAGGPTDTQYF
>many|TRBJ2-7|17|TRBD1|TRBV5-8
TGTGCCAGCAGCGTAGATACAGGGGGAGTAACCGGTTACGAGCAGTACTTC
CASSVDTGGVTGYEQYF
>few|TRBJ2-6|15|-|TRBV29-1
TGCAGCGTTGGGCCGGGTGTAGCTGGGGCCAACGTCCTGACTTTC
CSVGPGVAGANVLTF
>once|TRBJ1-5|18|-|TRBV7-6
TGTGCCAGCAGCGGCCGTCCGACACAGGTCATAGGCAATCAGCCCCAGCATTTT
CASSGRPTQVIGNQPQHF
>few|TRBJ2-5|14|TRBD1|TRBV7-9
TGTGCCAGCAGCCTTGGGACAGGCCAAGAGACCCAGTACTTC
CASSLGTGQETQYF
>-|TRBJ2-7|15|-|TRBV19
TGTGCCAGTAGTATCCAGTCAGGTAGCTCCTACGAGCAGTACTTC
CASSIQSGSSYEQYF
>few|TRBJ1-1|13|-|TRBV12-3/TRBV12-4
TGTGCCAGCAGCTCCAGGGTCGGCACTGAAGCTTTCTTT
CASSSRVGTEAFF
>few|TRBJ1-6|15|TRBD1|TRBV7-6
TGTGCCAGCAGCCGCGGACAGGGCGATCATTCACCCCTCCACTTT
CASSRGQGDHSPLHF
>once|TRBJ2-3|13|-|TRBV9
TGTGCCCGCGACCCCACCCGCACAGATACGCAGTATTTT
CARDPTRTDTQYF
>once|TRBJ2-7|16|TRBD2|TRBV7-9
TGTGCCAGCAGTTTTTCGAGCGGGGGGGGCGGATACGAGCAGTACTTC
CASSFSSGGGGYEQYF
>-|TRBJ1-2|11|-|TRBV24-1
TGTGCCACCAGTGATAACTATGGCTACACCTTC
CATSDNYGYTF
>many|TRBJ1-1|11|-|TRBV5-8
TGTGCCAGCAGCTTGGTGGCTGAAGCTTTCTTT
CASSLVAEAFF
>-|TRBJ1-1|14|-|TRBV7-9
TGTGCCAGCAGCTTAGACCCAACCGGCGCTGAAGCTTTCTTT
CASSLDPTGAEAFF
>-|TRBJ1-2|16|-|TRBV14
TGTGCCAGCAGCCAAGAGGGCCGGGGGCCCTTAGGTGGCTACACCTTC
CASSQEGRGPLGGYTF
>-|TRBJ2-3|16|-|TRBV12-3/TRBV12-4
TGTGCCAGCAGTCCGAGGATTAACACAATCACAGATACGCAGTATTTT
CASSPRINTITDTQYF
>-|TRBJ1-1|16|-|TRBV7-8
TGTGCCAGCAGCAGGGACGTAAGCTGGTCGCACACTGAAGCTTTCTTT
CASSRDVSWSHTEAFF
>-|TRBJ1-1|14|TRBD1|TRBV19
TGTGCCAGTAGCCGGGACCCGACAGGGCGTGAAGCTTTCTTT
CASSRDPTGREAFF
>-|TRBJ1-2|14|-|TRBV20-1
TGCAGTGCTAGAGATGACGGGACCCTATATGGCTACACCTTC
CSARDDGTLYGYTF
>-|TRBJ2-7|14|TRBD1|TRBV5-1
TGCGCCAGCAGCTCACAGGGGCCCACCTACGAGCAGTACTTC
CASSSQGPTYEQYF
>few|TRBJ2-2|15|TRBD1|TRBV10-3
TGTGCCATCAGTGAGCGGACAGGGAACATCGGGGAGCTGTTTTTT
CAISERTGNIGELFF
>-|TRBJ2-1|14|TRBD2|TRBV9
TGTGCCAGCAGGGGACTAGCGGGAGATGCGAACGAGTTCTTC
CASRGLAGDANEFF
>many|TRBJ1-6|13|-|TRBV15
TGTGCCACCAGCAGTGGACCCGCCTCACCCCTCCACTTT
CATSSGPASPLHF
>-|TRBJ2-1|15|-|TRBV20-1
TGCAGTGCTAGAGCGCAAAGGGGAGCCTACAATGAGCAGTTCTTC
CSARAQRGAYNEQFF
>many|TRBJ1-2|14|-|TRBV29-1
TGCAGCGTTGAAGGGGACAAAGACTTCTATGGCTACACCTTC
CSVEGDKDFYGYTF
>-|TRBJ1-6|14|-|TRBV15
TGTGCCACCAGCAGGAGTCAGGGGAATTCACCCCTCCACTTT
CATSRSQGNSPLHF
>few|TRBJ1-1|15|-|TRBV5-5
TGTGCCAGCAGCCTGTCCGGGACGGCCAACACTGAAGCTTTCTTT
CASSLSGTANTEAFF
>-|TRBJ1-1|12|-|TRBV5-5
TGTGCCAGCAGTGCAGGGAACACTGAAGCTTTCTTT
CASSAGNTEAFF
>-|TRBJ2-5|13|-|TRBV20-1
TGCAGTGCTAGAGATCAGACAGTATCGGCCCAGTACTTC
CSARDQTVSAQYF
>few|TRBJ2-7|14|-|TRBV20-1
TGCAGTGCTAGAGATAACAGGGCAGGCTACGAGCAGTACTTC
CSARDNRAGYEQYF
>few|TRBJ2-1|15|TRBD2|TRBV9
TGTGCCAGCAGCCCTTCCGGCGGGGGTGGGAATGAGCAGTTCTTC
CASSPSGGGGNEQFF